This T cell receptor beta chain was identified in a study of control samples from healthy donors and cancer patients. Sequencing was performed with immunoSEQ multiplex PCR; in TCRdb, only in-frame clones are kept and a portion is missing. The sample carries about 140,000 clones, under 90% recorded once. CDR1 and CDR2 from the germline V gene are SGHAT and FQNNGV. The CDR3 sequence is 13 residues long. Trimming cost V 6 bases and J 3 bases; bases outside gene matches: 4. This rearrangement joins TRBV11-2 to TRBJ1-2, with 7 bases fitting TRBD1. This TCR derives from a man in his thirties or forties in good health. Sequenced input: blood. The CDR3 DNA is TGTGCCAGCAGAAGACAGGGCGACTATGGCTACACCTTC. The encoded protein is CASRRQGDYGYTF.